This is a list of T cell receptor beta chains from one sample in a study of blood T cell repertoires in COVID-19. Only in-frame clones appear in the TCRdb table, and some are missing; sequencing was by immunoSEQ multiplex PCR. The repertoire has around 29,000 clones, over 75% of them found once; the top ten carry around 17%. Material: peripheral blood. These receptors all stem from a woman aged 60-70 years with active COVID-19. The CDR3 runs from the conserved cysteine through the conserved F or W. A D gene is named only where the DNA matches it firmly. Clone size is stated in some rows and not others, as once, few, many or a class when expanded.

J,D,V,size,CDR3,DNA
TRBJ2-1,.,TRBV5-6,.,CASSLASEQFF,TGTGCCAGCAGCTTGGCGTCTGAGCAGTTCTTC
TRBJ2-6,.,TRBV7-6,.,CASSLARYSGANVLTF,TGTGCCAGCAGCTTAGCGCGATACTCTGGGGCCAACGTCCTGACTTTC
TRBJ2-3,TRBD2,TRBV9,once,CASSLGGGGTPTDTQYF,TGTGCCAGCAGCCTGGGCGGGGGGGGAACTCCCACAGATACGCAGTATTTT
TRBJ2-1,.,TRBV9,once,CASREFIAGSYNEQFF,TGTGCCAGCAGGGAATTCATCGCCGGGTCCTACAATGAGCAGTTCTTC
TRBJ2-1,TRBD2,TRBV6-2/TRBV6-3,.,CASSYFYSGGQYNEQFF,TGTGCCAGCAGTTACTTCTATAGCGGGGGACAGTACAATGAGCAGTTCTTC
TRBJ1-2,TRBD1,TRBV24-1,.,CATSDPRDRESYGYTF,TGTGCCACCAGTGATCCAAGGGACAGGGAATCCTATGGCTACACCTTC
TRBJ2-1,.,TRBV29-1,.,CSVSVGGGEQFF,TGCAGCGTGAGCGTTGGGGGCGGCGAGCAGTTCTTC
TRBJ1-1,.,TRBV5-3,few,CARSPGGADTEAFF,TGTGCCAGAAGCCCGGGGGGGGCTGACACTGAAGCTTTCTTT
TRBJ2-7,.,TRBV28,.,CASSRYEQYF,TGTGCCAGCAGTCGGTACGAGCAGTACTTC
TRBJ1-3,.,TRBV9,few,CASSVSSGNTIYF,TGTGCCAGCTCCGTCAGCTCTGGAAACACCATATATTTT
TRBJ1-1,.,TRBV2,.,CATQGVGMTEAFF,TGTGCCACCCAAGGGGTGGGGATGACTGAAGCTTTCTTT
TRBJ2-1,TRBD1,TRBV4-2,.,CASSQGLESPDRDYNEQFF,TGTGCCAGCAGCCAAGGACTAGAGTCCCCGGACAGGGACTACAATGAGCAGTTCTTC
TRBJ2-4,TRBD2,TRBV7-2,.,CASSLEGSGGLQYF,TGTGCCAGCAGCTTAGAGGGTAGCGGGGGCCTTCAGTACTTC
TRBJ1-6,.,TRBV28,.,CASSTRDSYNSPLHF,TGTGCCAGCAGTACCCGGGACTCCTATAATTCACCCCTCCACTTT
TRBJ2-2,.,TRBV7-6,once,CASSLETGGTGELFF,TGTGCCAGCAGCTTAGAGACAGGAGGCACCGGGGAGCTGTTTTTT
TRBJ1-2,TRBD1,TRBV28,.,CASSLGQGPSATF,TGTGCCAGCAGCCTCGGACAGGGTCCCTCTGCCACCTTC
TRBJ2-1,TRBD2,TRBV3-1/TRBV3-2,.,CASSQYWGGAGEQFF,TGTGCCAGCAGCCAGTATTGGGGGGGAGCGGGAGAGCAGTTCTTC
TRBJ2-5,.,TRBV6-5,.,CASSPSRLETQYF,TGTGCCAGCAGTCCTTCCCGTCTTGAGACCCAGTACTTC
TRBJ2-4,TRBD1,TRBV10-2,few,CASSGQGKNIQYF,TGCGCCAGCTCGGGACAGGGCAAAAACATTCAGTACTTC
TRBJ1-1,.,TRBV5-1,.,CASNQIGERTEAFF,TGCGCCAGCAACCAGATAGGGGAAAGAACTGAAGCTTTCTTT
TRBJ2-7,TRBD1,TRBV19,.,CASRPGTGQPMEQYF,TGTGCCAGTAGACCCGGCACGGGACAGCCTATGGAGCAGTACTTC
TRBJ1-1,TRBD1,TRBV18,few,CASSPPDRGLGTEAFF,TGTGCCAGCTCCCCCCCAGACAGGGGGCTCGGCACTGAAGCTTTCTTT
TRBJ2-5,TRBD1,TRBV7-9,.,CASSLTGQGVETQYF,TGTGCCAGCAGCCTAACGGGACAGGGGGTGGAGACCCAGTACTTC
TRBJ1-1,.,TRBV5-5,.,CASSLDPAGHRPTEAFF,TGTGCCAGCAGCTTGGATCCAGCGGGACACAGACCCACTGAAGCTTTCTTT
TRBJ2-1,TRBD2,TRBV11-3,.,CASSSGTSGNEQFF,TGTGCCAGCAGTTCCGGGACTAGCGGAAATGAGCAGTTCTTC
TRBJ2-1,TRBD2,TRBV5-1,.,CASSSDTITSGNYNEQFF,TGCGCCAGCAGCTCTGATACAATTACTAGCGGGAACTACAATGAGCAGTTCTTC
TRBJ2-3,.,TRBV27,.,CASSLSPFQGVGTDTQYF,TGTGCCAGCAGTTTATCCCCATTCCAAGGGGTCGGCACAGATACGCAGTATTTT
TRBJ2-7,TRBD1,TRBV11-2,.,CASSTRSGGPYEQYF,TGTGCCAGCAGCACACGTTCAGGGGGCCCCTACGAGCAGTACTTC
TRBJ2-4,.,TRBV6-5,.,CASSTPQGRENIQYF,TGTGCCAGCAGTACCCCACAGGGACGGGAAAACATTCAGTACTTC
TRBJ2-1,TRBD2,TRBV19,.,CASTPPGLAFFF,TGTGCCAGTACCCCACCGGGACTAGCGTTCTTCTTC
TRBJ1-5,.,TRBV29-1,few,CSVAGGVSQPQHF,TGCAGCGTGGCAGGAGGGGTGAGTCAGCCCCAGCATTTT
TRBJ2-2,TRBD1,TRBV7-8,.,CASSLRDRVRAGELFF,TGTGCCAGCAGCTTAAGGGACAGGGTTAGGGCCGGGGAGCTGTTTTTT
TRBJ2-2,.,TRBV5-1,.,CASSLAVNTGELFF,TGCGCCAGCAGCTTGGCCGTGAACACCGGGGAGCTGTTTTTT
TRBJ2-5,.,TRBV11-2,.,CASSSLQRKETQYF,TGTGCCAGCAGCTCATTGCAGCGGAAAGAGACCCAGTACTTC
TRBJ2-3,.,TRBV28,.,CASSSGTPNGDTQYF,TGTGCCAGCAGTTCCGGGACTCCAAACGGCGATACGCAGTATTTT
TRBJ2-3,.,TRBV18,.,CASSPELSPLSQYF,TGTGCCAGCTCACCCGAGTTGTCCCCCCTCTCTCAGTATTTT